This TCR beta chain was profiled in a study of CD8 T cells in Susac syndrome. Background on the study: At blood draw, Susac syndrome patients were therapy-naive, on corticosteroids, or on intravenous immunoglobulin alone. Whole-study findings and limits: Clonal expansion was missing from Susac syndrome CD4+ T cell repertoires.

An amount of RNA that ranged from roughly 0.5 to 1 ug was reverse transcribed with random hexamers. An immunoSEQ multiplex PCR generated amplified TCR beta CDR3 products spanning 54 Vbeta and 13 Jbeta. Each CDR3 protein is one row after TCRdb ran MiXCR on the immunoSEQ multiplex PCR reads. The sample has 95,000 to 150,000 distinct CDR3 sequences; around 96% are singletons. The V end lost 3 bases, the J end lost 4 bases, and 7 bases lay between the germline ends. Germline V gene sequence: CDR1 LGHDT, CDR2 YNNKEL (reference sequence). The CDR3 length is 12 residues. CD8+ and CD4+ blood T cells underwent TCR beta sequencing. About this clonotype itself: Its antigen is as yet unknown.

The chain couples TRBV3-1 to TRBJ2-7; D might be TRBD2 (5 bases). The specimen sequenced was CD4+ T cells from PBMCs. The source is a human donor with Susac syndrome. Written as DNA, the CDR3 is TGTGCCAGCAGCCAGGGAGTGTACGAGCAGTACTTC. It yields the protein CASSQGVYEQYF.